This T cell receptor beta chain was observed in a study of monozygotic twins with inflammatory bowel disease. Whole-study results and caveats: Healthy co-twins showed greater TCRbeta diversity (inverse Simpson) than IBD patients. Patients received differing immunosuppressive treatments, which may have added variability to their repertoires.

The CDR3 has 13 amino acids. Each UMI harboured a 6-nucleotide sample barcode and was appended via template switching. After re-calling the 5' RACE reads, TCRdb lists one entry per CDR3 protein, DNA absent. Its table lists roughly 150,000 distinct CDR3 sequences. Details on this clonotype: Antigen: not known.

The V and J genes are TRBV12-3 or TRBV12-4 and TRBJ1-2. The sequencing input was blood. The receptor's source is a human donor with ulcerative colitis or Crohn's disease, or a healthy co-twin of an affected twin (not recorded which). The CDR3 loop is CASSFYLGPGYTF.